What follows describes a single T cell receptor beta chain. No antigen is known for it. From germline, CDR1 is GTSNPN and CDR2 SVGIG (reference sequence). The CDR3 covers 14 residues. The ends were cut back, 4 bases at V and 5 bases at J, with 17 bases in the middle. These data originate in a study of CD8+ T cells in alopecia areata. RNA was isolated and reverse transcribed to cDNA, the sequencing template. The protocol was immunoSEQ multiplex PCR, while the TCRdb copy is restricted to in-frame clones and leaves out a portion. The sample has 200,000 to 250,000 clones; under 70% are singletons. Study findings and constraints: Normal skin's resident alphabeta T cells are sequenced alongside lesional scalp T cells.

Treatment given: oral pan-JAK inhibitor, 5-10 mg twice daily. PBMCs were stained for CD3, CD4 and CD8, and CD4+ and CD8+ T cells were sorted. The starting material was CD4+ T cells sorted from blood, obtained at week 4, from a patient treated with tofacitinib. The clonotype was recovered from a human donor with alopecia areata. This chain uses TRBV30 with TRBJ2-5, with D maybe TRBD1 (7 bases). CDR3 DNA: TGTGCCTGGATGCGGACAGGCGGAGGGGAGACCCAGTACTTC. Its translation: CAWMRTGGGETQYF.